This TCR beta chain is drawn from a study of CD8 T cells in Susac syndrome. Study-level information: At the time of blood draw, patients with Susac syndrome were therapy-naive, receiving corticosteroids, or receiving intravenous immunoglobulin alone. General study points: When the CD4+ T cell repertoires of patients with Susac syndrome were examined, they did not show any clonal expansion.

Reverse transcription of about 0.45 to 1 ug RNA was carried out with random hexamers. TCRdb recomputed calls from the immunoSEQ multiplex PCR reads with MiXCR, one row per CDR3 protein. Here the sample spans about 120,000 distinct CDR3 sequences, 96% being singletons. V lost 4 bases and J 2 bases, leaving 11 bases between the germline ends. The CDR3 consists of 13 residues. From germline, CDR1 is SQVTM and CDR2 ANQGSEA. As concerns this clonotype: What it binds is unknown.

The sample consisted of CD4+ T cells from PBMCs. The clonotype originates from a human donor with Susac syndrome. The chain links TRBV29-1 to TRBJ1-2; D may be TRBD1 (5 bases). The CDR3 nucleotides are TGCAGCGTTGTAAAGGGACCAAACTATGGCTACACCTTC. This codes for CSVVKGPNYGYTF.